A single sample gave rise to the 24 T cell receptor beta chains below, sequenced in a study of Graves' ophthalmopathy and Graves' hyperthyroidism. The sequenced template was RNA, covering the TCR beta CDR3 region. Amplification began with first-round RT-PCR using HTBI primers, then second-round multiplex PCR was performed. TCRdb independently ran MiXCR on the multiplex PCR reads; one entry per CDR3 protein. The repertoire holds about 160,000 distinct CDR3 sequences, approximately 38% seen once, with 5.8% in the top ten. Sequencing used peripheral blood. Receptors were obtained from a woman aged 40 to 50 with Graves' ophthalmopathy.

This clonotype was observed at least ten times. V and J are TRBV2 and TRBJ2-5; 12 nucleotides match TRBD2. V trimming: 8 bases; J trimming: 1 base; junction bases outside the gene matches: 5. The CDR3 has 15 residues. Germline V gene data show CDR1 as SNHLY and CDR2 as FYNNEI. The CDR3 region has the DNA TGTGCCAGCTATGGACTAGCGGGAATCCAAGAGACCCAGTACTTC. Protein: CASYGLAGIQETQYF.

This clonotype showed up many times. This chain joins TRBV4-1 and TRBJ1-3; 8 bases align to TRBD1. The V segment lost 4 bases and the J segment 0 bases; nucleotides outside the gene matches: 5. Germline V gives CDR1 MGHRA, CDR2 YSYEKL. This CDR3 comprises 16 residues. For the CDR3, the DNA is TGCGCCAGCAGCCGCGACAGGGGCCGCTCTGGAAACACCATATATTTT. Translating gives CASSRDRGRSGNTIYF.

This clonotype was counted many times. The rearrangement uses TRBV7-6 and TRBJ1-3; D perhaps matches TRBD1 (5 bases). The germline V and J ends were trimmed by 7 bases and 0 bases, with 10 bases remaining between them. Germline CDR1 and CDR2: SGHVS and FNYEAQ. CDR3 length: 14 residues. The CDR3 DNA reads TGTGCCAGCAAGGAAGGGGTCTCTGGAAACACCATATATTTT. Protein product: CASKEGVSGNTIYF.

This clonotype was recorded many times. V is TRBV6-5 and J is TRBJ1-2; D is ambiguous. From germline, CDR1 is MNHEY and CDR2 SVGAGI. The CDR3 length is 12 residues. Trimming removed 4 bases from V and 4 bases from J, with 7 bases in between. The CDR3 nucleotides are TGTGCCAGCAGTTCTACATCCTATGGCTACACCTTC. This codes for CASSSTSYGYTF.

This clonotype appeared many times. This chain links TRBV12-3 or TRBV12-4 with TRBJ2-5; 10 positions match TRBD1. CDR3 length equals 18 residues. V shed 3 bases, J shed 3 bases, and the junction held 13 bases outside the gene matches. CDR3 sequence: CASSFTLETGGNEETQYF. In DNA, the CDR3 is TGTGCCAGCAGTTTTACCCTCGAGACAGGGGGCAATGAAGAGACCCAGTACTTC.

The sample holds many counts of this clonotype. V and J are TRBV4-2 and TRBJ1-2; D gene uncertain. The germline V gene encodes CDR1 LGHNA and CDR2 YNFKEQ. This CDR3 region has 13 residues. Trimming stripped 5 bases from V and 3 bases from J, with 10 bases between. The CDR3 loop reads CASSELPHYGYTF. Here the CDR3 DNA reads TGTGCCAGCAGCGAGCTGCCCCACTATGGCTACACCTTC.

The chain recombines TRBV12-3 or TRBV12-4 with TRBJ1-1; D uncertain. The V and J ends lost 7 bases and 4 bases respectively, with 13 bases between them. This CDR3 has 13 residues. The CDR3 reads CASIQAPGTEAFF. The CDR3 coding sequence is TGTGCCAGCATCCAAGCCCCAGGCACTGAAGCTTTCTTT.

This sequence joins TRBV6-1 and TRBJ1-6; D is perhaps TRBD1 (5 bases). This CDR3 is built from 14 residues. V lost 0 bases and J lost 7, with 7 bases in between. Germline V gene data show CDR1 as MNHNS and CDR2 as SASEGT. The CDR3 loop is CASSEAGENSPLHF. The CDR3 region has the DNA TGTGCCAGCAGTGAAGCAGGGGAGAATTCACCCCTCCACTTT.

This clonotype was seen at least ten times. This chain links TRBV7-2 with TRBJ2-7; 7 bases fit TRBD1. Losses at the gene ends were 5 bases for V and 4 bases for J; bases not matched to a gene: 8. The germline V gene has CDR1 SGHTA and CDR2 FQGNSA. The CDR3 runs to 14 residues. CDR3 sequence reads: CASSAQGHGYEQYF. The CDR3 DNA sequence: TGTGCCAGCAGCGCACAGGGGCACGGGTACGAGCAGTACTTC.

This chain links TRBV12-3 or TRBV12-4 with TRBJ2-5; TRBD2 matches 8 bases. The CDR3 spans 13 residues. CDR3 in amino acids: CATTPGGPETQYF. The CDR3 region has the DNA TGTGCGACAACCCCGGGAGGGCCGGAGACCCAGTACTTC.

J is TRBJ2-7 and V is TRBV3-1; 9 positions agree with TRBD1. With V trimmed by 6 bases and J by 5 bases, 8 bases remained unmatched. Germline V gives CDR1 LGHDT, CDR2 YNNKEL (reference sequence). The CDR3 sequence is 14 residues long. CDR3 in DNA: TGTGCCAGCAGGTTACAGGGACAGGGTGACGAGCAGTACTTC. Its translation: CASRLQGQGDEQYF.

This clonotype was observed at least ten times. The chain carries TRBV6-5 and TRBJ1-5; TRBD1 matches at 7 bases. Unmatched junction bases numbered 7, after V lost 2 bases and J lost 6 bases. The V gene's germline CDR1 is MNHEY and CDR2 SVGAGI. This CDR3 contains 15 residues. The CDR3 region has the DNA TGTGCCAGCAGTTACCAAACAGGGGTGGGTCAGCCCCAGCATTTT. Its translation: CASSYQTGVGQPQHF.

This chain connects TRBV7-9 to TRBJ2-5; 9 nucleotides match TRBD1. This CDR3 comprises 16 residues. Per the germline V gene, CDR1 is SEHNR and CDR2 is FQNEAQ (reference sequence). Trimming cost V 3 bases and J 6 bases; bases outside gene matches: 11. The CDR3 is CASSFPTGTGKKTQYF. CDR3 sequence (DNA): TGTGCCAGCAGCTTCCCAACCGGGACAGGGAAGAAGACCCAGTACTTC.

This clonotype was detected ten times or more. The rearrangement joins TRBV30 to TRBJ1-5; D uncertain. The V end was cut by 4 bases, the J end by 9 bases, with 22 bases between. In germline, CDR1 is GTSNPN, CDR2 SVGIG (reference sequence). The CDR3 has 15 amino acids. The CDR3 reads CAWNLAGYMGTPQHF. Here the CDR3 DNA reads TGTGCCTGGAATCTGGCAGGCTATATGGGTACGCCCCAGCATTTT.

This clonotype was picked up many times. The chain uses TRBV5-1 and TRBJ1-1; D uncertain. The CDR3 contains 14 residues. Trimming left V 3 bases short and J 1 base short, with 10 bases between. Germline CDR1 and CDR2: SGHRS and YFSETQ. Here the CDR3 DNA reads TGCGCCAGCAGCTCCGCGAAAACGAACACTGAAGCTTTCTTT. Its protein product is CASSSAKTNTEAFF.

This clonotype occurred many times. The chain's CDR3 is CAWSAVGDQPQHF. The CDR3 coding sequence is TGTGCCTGGAGTGCGGTCGGGGATCAGCCCCAGCATTTT. This chain links TRBV30 with TRBJ1-5, with D unresolved. This CDR3 is built from 13 residues. V lost 1 base and J lost 5, with 9 bases in between. Germline lookup yields CDR1 GTSNPN and CDR2 SVGIG (reference sequence).

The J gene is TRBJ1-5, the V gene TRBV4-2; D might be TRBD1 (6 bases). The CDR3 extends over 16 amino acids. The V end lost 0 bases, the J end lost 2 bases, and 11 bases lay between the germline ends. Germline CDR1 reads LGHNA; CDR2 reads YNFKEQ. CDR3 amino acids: CASSQESGVRNQPQHF. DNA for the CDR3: TGTGCCAGCAGCCAAGAGTCAGGGGTTCGCAATCAGCCCCAGCATTTT.

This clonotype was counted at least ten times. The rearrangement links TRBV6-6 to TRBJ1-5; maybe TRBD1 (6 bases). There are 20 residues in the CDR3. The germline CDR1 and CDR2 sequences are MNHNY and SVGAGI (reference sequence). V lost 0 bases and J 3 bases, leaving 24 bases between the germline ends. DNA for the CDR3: TGTGCCAGCAGTTACTCCCCCGTTCGCTGGGGGCAGGTGGACAATCAGCCCCAGCATTTT. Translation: CASSYSPVRWGQVDNQPQHF.

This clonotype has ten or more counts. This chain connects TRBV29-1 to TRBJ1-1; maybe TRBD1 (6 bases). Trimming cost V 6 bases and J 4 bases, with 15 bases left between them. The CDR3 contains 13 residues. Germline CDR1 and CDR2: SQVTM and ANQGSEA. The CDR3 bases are TGCAGCGTGAGGGGGGGCCCAGCCACTGAAGCTTTCTTT. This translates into CSVRGGPATEAFF.

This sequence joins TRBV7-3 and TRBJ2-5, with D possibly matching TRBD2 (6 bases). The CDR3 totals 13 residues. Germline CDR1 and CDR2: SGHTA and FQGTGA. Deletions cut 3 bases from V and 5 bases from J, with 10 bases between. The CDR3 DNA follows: TGTGCCAGCAGCTTGGGGCTAGCGGAGACCCAGTACTTC. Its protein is CASSLGLAETQYF. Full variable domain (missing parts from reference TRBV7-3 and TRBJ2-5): GAGVSQTPSNKVTEKGKYVELRCDPISGHTALYWYRQSLGQGPEFLIYFQGTGAADDSGLPNDRFFAVRPEGSVSTLKIQRTERGDSAVYLCASSLGLAETQYFGPGTRLLVL.

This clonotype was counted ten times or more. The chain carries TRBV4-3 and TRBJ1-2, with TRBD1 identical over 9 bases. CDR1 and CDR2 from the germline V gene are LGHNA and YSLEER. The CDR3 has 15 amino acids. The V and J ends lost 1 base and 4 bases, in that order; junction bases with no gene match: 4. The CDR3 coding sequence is TGCGCCAGCAGCCAAGGGACAGGGGAGAGCTATGGCTACACCTTC. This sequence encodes CASSQGTGESYGYTF.

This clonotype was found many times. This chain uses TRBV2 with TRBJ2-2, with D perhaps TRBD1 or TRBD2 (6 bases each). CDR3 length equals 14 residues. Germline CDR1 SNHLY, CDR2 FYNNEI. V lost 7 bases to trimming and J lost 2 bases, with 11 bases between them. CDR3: CASMRGTNTGELFF. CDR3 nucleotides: TGTGCCAGCATGAGGGGGACTAACACCGGGGAGCTGTTTTTT.

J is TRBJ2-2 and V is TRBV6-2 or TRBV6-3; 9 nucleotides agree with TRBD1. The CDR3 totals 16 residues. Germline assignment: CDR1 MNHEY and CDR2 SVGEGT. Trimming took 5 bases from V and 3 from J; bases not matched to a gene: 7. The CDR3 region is CASSTLDRGDTGELFF. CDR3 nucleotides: TGTGCCAGCAGTACCCTGGACAGGGGAGACACCGGGGAGCTGTTTTTT.

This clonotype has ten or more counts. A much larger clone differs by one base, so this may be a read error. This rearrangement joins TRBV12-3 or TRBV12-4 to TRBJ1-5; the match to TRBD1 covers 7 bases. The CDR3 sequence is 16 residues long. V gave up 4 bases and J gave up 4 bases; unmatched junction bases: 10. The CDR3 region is CASSSHLTGNNQPQHF. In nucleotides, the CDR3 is TGTGCCAGCAGTTCTCACTTGACAGGGAATAATCAGCCCCAGCATTTT.